This TCR beta chain comes out of a study of blood T cell repertoires in COVID-19. Study overall: Samples taken during acute and convalescent COVID-19 were collected in the United States, Italy and Spain. PBMCs, B-cell-depleted T cells, or T cells provided the cDNA or gDNA that made up the material.

As processed by the authors: Scientists estimated how many nucleated cells there were by amplifying reference gene primers. TCRdb keeps only in-frame clones here, not all; method: immunoSEQ multiplex PCR. D and trimming were read from the DNA, whereas the V and J calls and clone size are those reported in that table. Of 87,000 or so clones in the sample, roughly 87% are singletons; the top ten hold more than 6%. This CDR3 region has 16 residues. Only a few counts were recorded for this clone. Enrollment of patients from Seattle took place during active infection, with longitudinal follow-up. This clonotype was obtained from a young man with COVID-19, enrolled during active disease. Sequenced material: peripheral blood. This chain uses TRBV21-1 with TRBJ2-1; the table's D call TRBD1 went unverified against the DNA. TRBV21-1 is recorded as a pseudogene. CDR3 sequence: CASSKVGTGWYNEQFF. The CDR3 coding sequence is TGTGCCAGCAGCAAAGTAGGGACAGGGTGGTACAATGAGCAGTTCTTC.